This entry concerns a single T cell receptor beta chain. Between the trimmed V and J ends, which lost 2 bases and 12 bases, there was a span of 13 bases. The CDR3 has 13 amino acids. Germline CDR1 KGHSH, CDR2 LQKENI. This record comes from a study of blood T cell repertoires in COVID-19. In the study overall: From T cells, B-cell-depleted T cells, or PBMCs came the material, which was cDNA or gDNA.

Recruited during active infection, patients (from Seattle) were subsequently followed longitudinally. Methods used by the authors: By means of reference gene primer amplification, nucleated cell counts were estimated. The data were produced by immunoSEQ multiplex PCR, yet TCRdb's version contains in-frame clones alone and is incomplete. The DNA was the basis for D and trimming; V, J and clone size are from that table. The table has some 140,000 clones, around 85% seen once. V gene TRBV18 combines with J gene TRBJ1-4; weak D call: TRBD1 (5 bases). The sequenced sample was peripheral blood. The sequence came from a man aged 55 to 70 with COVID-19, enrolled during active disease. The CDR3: CASSPGHGGELFF. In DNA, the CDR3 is TGTGCCAGCTCACCAGGCCATGGAGGGGAACTGTTTTTT.